Below, 7 T cell receptor beta chains from the same sample are listed, as sequenced in a study of T cells after yellow fever vaccination. Via MiXCR, TCRdb re-called the 5' RACE reads, giving one row per CDR3 protein. Of about 58,000 distinct CDR3 sequences listed, approximately 6.5% are singletons. This specimen was CD8+ T cells sorted from PBMCs, taken on the day of the first yellow fever vaccination. These receptors all stem from a man between 18 and 35 years old who received the YFV17D yellow fever vaccine.

This clonotype was detected ten times or more. J is TRBJ2-3 and V is TRBV4-2; TRBD2 aligns across 9 bases. Trimming removed 2 bases from V and 4 bases from J; junction bases left unmatched: 7. Germline V gene lookup returns CDR1 LGHNA and CDR2 YNFKEQ. The CDR3 covers 16 residues. Written as DNA, the CDR3 is TGTGCCAGCAGCCAACTGGCGGGGGGGCTGGCAGATACGCAGTATTTT. Its protein is CASSQLAGGLADTQYF.

This clonotype has just a few counts. The rearrangement uses TRBV12-3 or TRBV12-4 and TRBJ1-5, with 12 bases that match TRBD1. The V gene end was trimmed by 3 bases and the J gene end by 2 bases; junction bases not matched to a gene: 5. The CDR3 runs 17 residues. CDR3 in DNA: TGTGCCAGCAGTTTGGGGACAGGGGGCATAGGCAATCAGCCCCAGCATTTT. This codes for CASSLGTGGIGNQPQHF.

This clonotype was detected a few times. V is TRBV5-8 and J is TRBJ1-1, with D uncertain. The V end was cut by 6 bases, the J end by 0 bases, with 9 bases between. This CDR3 has 13 residues. The germline V gene encodes CDR1 SGHTS and CDR2 YDEGEE. This CDR3 is CASNPRVNTEAFF. CDR3 bases: TGTGCCAGCAACCCTCGGGTGAACACTGAAGCTTTCTTT.

This clonotype was counted only a few times. The chain combines TRBV6-2 or TRBV6-3 with TRBJ2-7; 7 bases match TRBD1. The CDR3 covers 16 residues. Germline CDR1 and CDR2: MNHEY and SVGEGT. The J segment lost 6 bases and the V segment lost 4 bases, leaving 15 bases of the junction unmatched. CDR3 in amino acids: CASSSCALGQVCEQYF. The CDR3 DNA reads TGTGCCAGCAGTTCCTGTGCACTTGGACAGGTTTGCGAGCAGTACTTC.

This clonotype was observed a few times. The chain joins TRBV5-1 to TRBJ1-5; TRBD1 matches at 8 bases. CDR3 length: 18 residues. From germline, CDR1 is SGHRS and CDR2 YFSETQ. V dropped 0 bases and J dropped 0; count of bases not matched to a gene: 8. The CDR3 loop reads CASSLARDRNNSNQPQHF. The CDR3 nucleotides read TGCGCCAGCAGCTTGGCCCGGGACAGGAATAATAGCAATCAGCCCCAGCATTTT.

The chain is built from TRBV7-9 and TRBJ1-2; TRBD1 matches at 8 bases. In germline, CDR1 is SEHNR, CDR2 FQNEAQ (reference sequence). The junction had 6 bases not matched to a gene; V was cut back by 4 bases and J by 2 bases. This CDR3 comprises 15 residues. Here the CDR3 reads CASSYGTGENYGYTF. The CDR3 coding sequence is TGTGCCAGCAGCTACGGGACAGGTGAAAACTATGGCTACACCTTC.

The table lists this clonotype with many counts. J is TRBJ2-2 and V is TRBV7-2; D perhaps matches TRBD1 (6 bases). CDR1 and CDR2 (germline): SGHTA, FQGNSA. The CDR3 consists of 15 residues. V was shortened by 4 bases and J by 3 bases, with 12 bases between the two germline ends. This chain's CDR3 is CASSSWDKDTGELFF. The CDR3 DNA reads as TGTGCCAGCAGCTCTTGGGACAAAGACACCGGGGAGCTGTTTTTT.